The clone carrying this T cell receptor (beta chain) occurred many times. These data belong to a study of tumor-infiltrating lymphocytes in primary liver carcinoma. Starting from approximately 0.45 ug of total RNA, TCR beta cDNA was produced with a primer in the constant region. Libraries of TCR beta came from three nested multiplex PCR rounds with slightly modified ARM-PCR. MiXCR, run by TCRdb on the multiplex PCR reads, gives a single entry per CDR3 protein. The data contain 55,000 to 65,000 distinct CDR3 sequences, approximately 70% of them singletons. The source material, about 20-30 mg of unsorted bulk tissue, was used to co-extract RNA and DNA. The sample was liver tumor tissue from sampling region 2. Indicated subset: tumor region T2, inferior pole. This TCR was sampled from a man aged 35-49 years with primary liver carcinoma and hepatitis B virus infection.

CDR3 in amino acids: CASRGAPLGTQYF. The CDR3 nucleotides are TGTGCCAGCAGGGGGGCCCCCCTGGGGACCCAGTACTTC. The gene calls are TRBV6-5 and TRBJ2-5; D may be TRBD1 (6 bases). CDR1 and CDR2 from the germline V gene are MNHEY and SVGAGI. V lost 6 bases, J lost 7 bases, and 15 bases lay in between. This CDR3 is 13 amino acids long.